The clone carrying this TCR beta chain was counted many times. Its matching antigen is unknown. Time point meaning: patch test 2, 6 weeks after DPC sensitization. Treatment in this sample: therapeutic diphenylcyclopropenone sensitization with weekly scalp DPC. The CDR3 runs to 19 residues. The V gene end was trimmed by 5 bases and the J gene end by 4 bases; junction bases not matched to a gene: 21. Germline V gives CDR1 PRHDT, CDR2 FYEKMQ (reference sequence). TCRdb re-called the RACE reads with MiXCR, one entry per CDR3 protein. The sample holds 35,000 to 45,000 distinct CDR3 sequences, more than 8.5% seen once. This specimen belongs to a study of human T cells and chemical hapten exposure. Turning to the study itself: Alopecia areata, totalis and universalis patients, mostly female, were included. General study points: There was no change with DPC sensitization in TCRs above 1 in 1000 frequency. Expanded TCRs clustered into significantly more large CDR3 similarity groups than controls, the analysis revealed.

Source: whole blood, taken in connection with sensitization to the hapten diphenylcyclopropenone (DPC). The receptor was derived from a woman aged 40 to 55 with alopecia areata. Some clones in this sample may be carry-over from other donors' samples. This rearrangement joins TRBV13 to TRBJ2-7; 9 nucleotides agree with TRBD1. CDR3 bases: TGTGCCAGCAGCCAGCTCCGGGACAGGGAGACCACATCCCCGTACGAGCAGTACTTC. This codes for CASSQLRDRETTSPYEQYF.